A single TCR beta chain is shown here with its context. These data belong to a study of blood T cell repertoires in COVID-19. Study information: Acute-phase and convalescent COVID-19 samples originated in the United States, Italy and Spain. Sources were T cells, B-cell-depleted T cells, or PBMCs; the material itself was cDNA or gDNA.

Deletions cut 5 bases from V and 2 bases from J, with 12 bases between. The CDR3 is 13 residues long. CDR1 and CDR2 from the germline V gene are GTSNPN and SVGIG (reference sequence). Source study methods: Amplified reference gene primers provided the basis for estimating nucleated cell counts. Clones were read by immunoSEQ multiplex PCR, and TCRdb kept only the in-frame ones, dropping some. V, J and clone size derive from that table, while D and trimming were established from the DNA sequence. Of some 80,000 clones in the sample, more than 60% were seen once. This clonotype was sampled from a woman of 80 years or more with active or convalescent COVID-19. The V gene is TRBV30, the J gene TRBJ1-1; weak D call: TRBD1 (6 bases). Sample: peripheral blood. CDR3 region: CAWDVTGNTEAFF. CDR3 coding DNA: TGTGCCTGGGACGTGACAGGAAACACTGAAGCTTTCTTT. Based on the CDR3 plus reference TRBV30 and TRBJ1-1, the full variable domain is SQTIHQWPATLVQPVGSPLSLECTVEGTSNPNLYWYRQAAGRGLQLLFYSVGIGQISSEVPQNLSASRPQDRQFILSSKKLLLSDSGFYLCAWDVTGNTEAFFGQGTRLTVV.